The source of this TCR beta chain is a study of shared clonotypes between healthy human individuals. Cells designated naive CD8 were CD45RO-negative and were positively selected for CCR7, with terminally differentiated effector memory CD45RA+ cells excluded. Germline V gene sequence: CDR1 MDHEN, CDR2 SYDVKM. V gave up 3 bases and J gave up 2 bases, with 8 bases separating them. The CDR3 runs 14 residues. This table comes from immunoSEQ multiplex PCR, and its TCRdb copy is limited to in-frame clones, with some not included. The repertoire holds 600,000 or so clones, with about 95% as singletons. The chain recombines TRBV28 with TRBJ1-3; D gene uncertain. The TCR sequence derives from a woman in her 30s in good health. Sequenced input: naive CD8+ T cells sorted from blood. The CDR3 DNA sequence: TGTGCCAGCAGTTTCTCGGGGACTGGAAACACCATATATTTT. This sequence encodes CASSFSGTGNTIYF.